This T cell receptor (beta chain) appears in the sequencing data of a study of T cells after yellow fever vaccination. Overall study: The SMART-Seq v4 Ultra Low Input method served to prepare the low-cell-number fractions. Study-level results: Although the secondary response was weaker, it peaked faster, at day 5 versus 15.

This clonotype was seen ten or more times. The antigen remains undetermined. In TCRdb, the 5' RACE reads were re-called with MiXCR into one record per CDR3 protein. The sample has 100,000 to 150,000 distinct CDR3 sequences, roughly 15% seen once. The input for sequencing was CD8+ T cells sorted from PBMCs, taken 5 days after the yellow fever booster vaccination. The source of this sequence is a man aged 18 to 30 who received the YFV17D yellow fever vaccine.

As DNA, the CDR3 is TGCGCCAGCAGTATGACTAGAGGCTCCTACGAGCAGTACTTC. The encoded protein is CASSMTRGSYEQYF. V usage is TRBV5-1 and J usage is TRBJ2-7; maybe TRBD2 (6 bases). Trimming took off 5 bases at V and 0 bases at J, with 12 bases between the two ends. The CDR3 is made up of 14 amino acids. Germline V gives CDR1 SGHRS, CDR2 YFSETQ. The full variable domain, in which reference TRBV5-1 and TRBJ2-7 provide the parts outside the CDR3, is KAGVTQTPRYLIKTRGQQVTLSCSPISGHRSVSWYQQTPGQGLQFLFEYFSETQRNKGNFPGRFSGRQFSNSRSEMNVSTLELGDSALYLCASSMTRGSYEQYFGPGTRLTVT.